Below are 8 T cell receptor beta chains sequenced from a single sample in a study of tumor-infiltrating lymphocytes in primary liver carcinoma (dated by TCRdb to about 2017). Data came from an Illumina HiSeq 2500. Starting from about 550 ng total RNA, TCRbeta-specific cDNA was produced by reverse transcription with a constant-region primer and ProtoScript II reverse transcriptase. Three nested multiplex PCR rounds, following a slightly modified ARM-PCR procedure, were used to build the TCRbeta libraries. The first two PCR rounds used multiplex TRBV1-TRBV30 forward primers with a Cbeta reverse primer, each for roughly 11 cycles. Through fastp at Q25 and MiXCR, TCRdb rebuilt clones from the public reads, retaining in-frame beta chains. CDR3 protein sequences are deduplicated, and each keeps its most common genes and DNA. This sample gives about 180,000 distinct CDR3 sequences in total; about 55% of them show up just once. Approximately 67% of the sample is held by the ten biggest clonotypes.

Blood RNA was extracted from unsorted whole blood with TRIzol reagent; germline DNA came from the DNeasy Blood & Tissue kit. Sequenced input: peripheral blood. Every receptor here comes from a man aged 40-49 years with primary liver carcinoma and hepatitis B virus infection.

The chain recombines TRBV10-3 with TRBJ2-4; 9 positions agree with TRBD1. Germline V gene sequence: CDR1 ENHRY, CDR2 SYGVKD. The CDR3 covers 19 residues. V lost 6 bases to trimming and J lost 0 bases; unmatched junction nucleotides: 15. The CDR3 region has the DNA TGTGCCATCAGGGACGTCCGGGACAGGGATCTAATAGCCAAAAACATTCAGTACTTC. It is translated as CAIRDVRDRDLIAKNIQYF.

The chain links TRBV29-1 to TRBJ2-5; 9 bases fit TRBD2. The J call may be incorrect, as the DNA end agrees better with TRBJ2-1. Per germline, CDR1 SQVTM and CDR2 ANQGSEA. The CDR3 spans 18 residues. CDR3 loop: CSVGNSGRIRGSHNEQFF. DNA for the CDR3: TGCAGCGTTGGTAATAGCGGGAGAATCAGGGGCTCACACAATGAGCAGTTCTTC.

For this clonotype: A read error may account for a junction end that differs from germline. The chain uses TRBV29-1 and TRBJ1-1, with D possibly matching TRBD1 (6 bases). Per the germline V gene, CDR1 is SQVTM and CDR2 is ANQGSEA. This CDR3 is 14 amino acids long. In nucleotides, the CDR3 is TGCGGCGTTGCGCGGGGGCCGGAGGACACTGAAGCTTTCTTT. Protein product: CGVARGPEDTEAFF.

Comments on this clonotype: One end of the junction varies from germline; a read error may be responsible. The rearrangement links TRBV6-5 to TRBJ2-5, with 9 bases lining up with TRBD1. Germline CDR1 reads MNHEY; CDR2 reads SVGAGI. CDR3 length equals 17 residues. The DNA of the CDR3 is TGTACCAGCAGGGGGGACAGGGCGGGAACCCATCAAGAGACCCAGTACTTC. Translated, it gives CTSRGDRAGTHQETQYF.

In its sample, this clonotype was seen many times. The CDR3 sequence: CSVDPGDATGELFF. The CDR3 DNA reads as TGCAGCGTTGACCCAGGGGATGCCACCGGGGAGCTGTTTTTT. This sequence joins TRBV29-1 and TRBJ2-2; a weak D match, TRBD1 (6 bases). The CDR3 is made up of 14 amino acids. The V and J ends lost 3 bases and 4 bases respectively, with 12 bases between them. Germline V CDR1 and CDR2: SQVTM, ANQGSEA.

Regarding this clonotype: A single base separates this from a much larger clone, so it may be a read error. The chain recombines TRBV11-2 with TRBJ1-5; possible D gene TRBD1, 5 bases. The CDR3 extends over 13 amino acids. Per germline, CDR1 SGHAT and CDR2 FQNNGV. CDR3 nucleotide sequence: TGTACCAGCAGCTTCAGGGCCAATCAGCCCCAGCATTTT. Translation: CTSSFRANQPQHF.

The chain links TRBV6-1 to TRBJ1-5, with a weak D call TRBD1 (6 bases). V lost 1 base, J lost 10 bases, and 20 bases lay in between. The CDR3 contains 16 residues. Germline loops: CDR1 MNHNS, CDR2 SASEGT. The CDR3 region is CASSEDSPGEGDPQHF. The CDR3 DNA follows: TGTGCCAGCAGTGAAGACAGCCCGGGCGAGGGGGATCCCCAGCATTTT.

This clonotype was observed many times. V and J are TRBV11-3 and TRBJ2-1; D not resolved. This CDR3 contains 17 residues. CDR1 and CDR2 (germline): SGHNT, YENEEA. Deletions cut 0 bases from V and 8 bases from J, with 20 bases between. The CDR3 region has the DNA TGTGCCAGCAGCTTAGATGGAGAGAACCCCTCAAGCGATGAGCAGTTCTTC. Protein: CASSLDGENPSSDEQFF. Full variable domain (outside the CDR3, taken from reference TRBV11-3 and TRBJ2-1): EAGVVQSPRYKIIEKKQPVAFWCNPISGHNTLYWYLQNLGQGPELLIRYENEEAVDDSQLPKDRFSAERLKGVDSTLKIQPAELGDSAVYLCASSLDGENPSSDEQFFGPGTRLTVL.